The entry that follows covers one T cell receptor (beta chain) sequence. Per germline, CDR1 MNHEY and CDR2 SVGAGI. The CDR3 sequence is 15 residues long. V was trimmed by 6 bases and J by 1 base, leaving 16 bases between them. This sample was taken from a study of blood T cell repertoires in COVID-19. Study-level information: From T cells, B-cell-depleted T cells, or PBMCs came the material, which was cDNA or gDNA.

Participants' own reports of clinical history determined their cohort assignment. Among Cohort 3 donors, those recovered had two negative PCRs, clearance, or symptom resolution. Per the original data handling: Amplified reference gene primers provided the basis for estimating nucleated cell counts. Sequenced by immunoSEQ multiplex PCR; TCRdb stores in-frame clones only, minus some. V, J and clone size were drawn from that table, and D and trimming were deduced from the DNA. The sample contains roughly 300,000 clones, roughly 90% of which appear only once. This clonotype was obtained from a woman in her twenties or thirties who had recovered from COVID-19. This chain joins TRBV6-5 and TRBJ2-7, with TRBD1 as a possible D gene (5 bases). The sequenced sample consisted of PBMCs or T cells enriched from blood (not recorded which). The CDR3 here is CASSRDRDLSYEQYF. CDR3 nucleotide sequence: TGTGCCAGCAGCCGTGACAGAGACCTATCCTACGAGCAGTACTTC.